This T cell receptor beta chain was profiled in a study of prognosis after radiotherapy for stage I lung cancer. On the study more broadly: The study included fourteen patients with newly diagnosed primary stage I lung tumors and five or six with oligometastatic NSCLC after surgical resection of the primary tumor. Aged roughly 50 to 95 years, with a median of around 74 years, the patients were more than 10 men and roughly six women.

With two-round multiplex PCR, TCR beta CDR3 sequences were amplified from genomic DNA. Initially, in first-round PCR, primers specific to each TRBV and TRBJ gene were used. MiXCR, run by TCRdb on the multiplex PCR reads, gives a single entry per CDR3 protein. The sample consists of around 20,000 distinct CDR3 sequences, around 40% of them appearing once. The CDR3 loop spans 13 amino acids. The germline gives CDR1 DFQATT, CDR2 SNEGSKA (reference sequence). Trimming left V 0 bases short and J 4 bases short, with 9 bases between. Uniform node negativity on CT and PET/CT characterised the cohort, and no patient had undergone prior chemotherapy or radiotherapy or presented other malignancies. In this sample, this clonotype turned up many times.

The rearrangement uses TRBV20-1 and TRBJ1-2; D remains ambiguous. The input for sequencing was PBMCs, taken before or after stereotactic body radiation therapy (not recorded which). This clonotype originated in a donor aged 50 or older with non-small cell lung cancer. CDR3 bases: TGCAGTGCTAGAGATCCCAGGACCTATGGCTACACCTTC. Translating it yields CSARDPRTYGYTF.